This T cell receptor (beta chain) appears in the sequencing data of a study of blood T cells in healthy people across ages. Regarding the study as a whole: Comparison with aged donors showed that long-lived donors had more naive CD4+ cells and higher diversity. A conclusive naive versus antigen-experienced comparison was prevented by the unsorted PBMCs.

Through a sample-barcoded 5' primer and a J-beta primer mix, a second PCR was run for about 7 to 12 cycles. Each cDNA molecule carried a tag from a template-switch adaptor that contained 12 random nucleotides. MiXCR, run by TCRdb on the 5' RACE reads, gives a single entry per CDR3 protein. The sample contains hundreds of thousands of distinct CDR3 sequences, roughly 60% of which appear only once. The donors, all healthy, were Caucasians living in Russia, aged roughly 6 to 100. In regard to this clonotype: Its specificity is unknown.

The source material was blood. The clonotype was recovered from a man aged 25 to 40 in good health.

The CDR3 region has the DNA TGTGCCAGCAGTTCTACAGGGTTGGGGCGCTACGAGCAGTACTTC. Translated: CASSSTGLGRYEQYF. The chain is built from TRBV28 and TRBJ2-7; perhaps TRBD1 as D (6 bases). The length of the CDR3 is 15 residues. V lost 4 bases and J 3 bases, leaving 16 bases between the germline ends. The germline CDR1 and CDR2 sequences are MDHEN and SYDVKM.